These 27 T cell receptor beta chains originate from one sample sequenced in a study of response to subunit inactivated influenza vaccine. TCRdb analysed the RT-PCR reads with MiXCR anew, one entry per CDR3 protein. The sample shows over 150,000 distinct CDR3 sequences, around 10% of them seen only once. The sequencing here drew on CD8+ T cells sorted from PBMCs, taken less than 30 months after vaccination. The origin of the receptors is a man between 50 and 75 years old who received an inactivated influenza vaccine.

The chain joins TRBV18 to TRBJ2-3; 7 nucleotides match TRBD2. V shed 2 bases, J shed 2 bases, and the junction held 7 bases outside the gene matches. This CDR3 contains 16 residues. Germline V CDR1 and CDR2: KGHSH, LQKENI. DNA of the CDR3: TGTGCCAGCTCACCAAACCCCGGGAGGTACACAGATACGCAGTATTTT. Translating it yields CASSPNPGRYTDTQYF.

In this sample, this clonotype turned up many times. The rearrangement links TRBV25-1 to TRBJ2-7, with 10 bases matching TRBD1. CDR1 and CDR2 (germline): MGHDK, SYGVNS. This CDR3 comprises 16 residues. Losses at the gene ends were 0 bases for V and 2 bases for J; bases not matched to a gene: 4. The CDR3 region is CASSEYWGTGAYEQYF. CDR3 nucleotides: TGTGCCAGCAGTGAATATTGGGGGACAGGGGCCTACGAGCAGTACTTC.

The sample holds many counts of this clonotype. CDR3 sequence reads: CSAPGGSYNEQFF. The CDR3, as DNA: TGCAGTGCTCCAGGAGGCTCCTACAATGAGCAGTTCTTC. This rearrangement joins TRBV20-1 to TRBJ2-1, with D possibly being TRBD2 (5 bases). The CDR3 consists of 13 residues. Germline lookup yields CDR1 DFQATT and CDR2 SNEGSKA (reference sequence). Between the trimmed V and J ends, which lost 5 bases and 0 bases, there was a span of 8 bases.

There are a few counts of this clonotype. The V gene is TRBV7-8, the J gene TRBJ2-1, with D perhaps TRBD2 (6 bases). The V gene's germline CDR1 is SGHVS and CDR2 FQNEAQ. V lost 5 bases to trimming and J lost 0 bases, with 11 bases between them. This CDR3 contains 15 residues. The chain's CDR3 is CASSQLASSYNEQFF. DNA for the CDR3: TGTGCCAGCAGCCAGCTAGCGAGCTCCTACAATGAGCAGTTCTTC.

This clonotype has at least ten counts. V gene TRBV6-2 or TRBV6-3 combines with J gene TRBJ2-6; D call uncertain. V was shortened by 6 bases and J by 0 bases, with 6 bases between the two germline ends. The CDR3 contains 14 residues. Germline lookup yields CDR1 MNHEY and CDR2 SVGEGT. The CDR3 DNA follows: TGTGCCAGCAGGCAAATCTCTGGGGCCAACGTCCTGACTTTC. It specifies CASRQISGANVLTF.

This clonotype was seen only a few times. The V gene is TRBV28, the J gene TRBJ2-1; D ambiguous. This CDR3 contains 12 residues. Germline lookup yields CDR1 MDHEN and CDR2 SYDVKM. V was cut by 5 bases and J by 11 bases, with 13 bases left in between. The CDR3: CASSTMDPKQFF. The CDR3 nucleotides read TGTGCCAGCAGTACGATGGACCCGAAGCAGTTCTTC. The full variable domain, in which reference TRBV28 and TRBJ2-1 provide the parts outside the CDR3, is DVKVTQSSRYLVKRTGEKVFLECVQDMDHENMFWYRQDPGLGLRLIYFSYDVKMKEKGDIPEGYSVSREKKERFSLILESASTNQTSMYLCASSTMDPKQFFGPGTRLTVL.

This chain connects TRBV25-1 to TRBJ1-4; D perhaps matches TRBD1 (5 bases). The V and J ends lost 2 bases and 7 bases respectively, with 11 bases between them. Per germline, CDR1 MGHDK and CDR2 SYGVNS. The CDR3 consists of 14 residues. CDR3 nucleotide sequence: TGTGCCAGCAGTGAACAGGGAGAGGTTGAAAAACTGTTTTTT. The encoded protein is CASSEQGEVEKLFF.

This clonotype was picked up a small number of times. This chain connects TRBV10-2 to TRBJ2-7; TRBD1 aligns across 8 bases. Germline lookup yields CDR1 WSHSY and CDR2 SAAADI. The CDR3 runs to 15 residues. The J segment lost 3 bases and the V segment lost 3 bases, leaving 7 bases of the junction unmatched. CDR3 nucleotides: TGCGCCAGCAGTGAAGGGACAGGAGGGGGCTACGAGCAGTACTTC. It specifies CASSEGTGGGYEQYF.

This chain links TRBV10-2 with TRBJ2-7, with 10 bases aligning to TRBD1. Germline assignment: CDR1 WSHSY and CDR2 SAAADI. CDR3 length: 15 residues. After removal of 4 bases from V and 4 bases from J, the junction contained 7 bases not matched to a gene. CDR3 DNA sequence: TGCGCCAGCAGTGTGACAGGGGGCGCGGGATACGAGCAGTACTTC. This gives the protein CASSVTGGAGYEQYF.

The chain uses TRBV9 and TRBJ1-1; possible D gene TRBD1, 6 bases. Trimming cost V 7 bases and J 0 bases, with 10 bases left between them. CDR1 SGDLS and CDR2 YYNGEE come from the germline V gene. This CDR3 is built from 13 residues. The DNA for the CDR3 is TGTGCCAGCGGGGGGGGGCTGAACACTGAAGCTTTCTTT. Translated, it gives CASGGGLNTEAFF.

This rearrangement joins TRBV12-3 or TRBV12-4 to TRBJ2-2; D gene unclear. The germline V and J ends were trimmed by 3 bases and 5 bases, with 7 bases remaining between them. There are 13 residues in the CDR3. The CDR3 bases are TGTGCCAGCAGTTTTCTTCCTACCGGGGAGCTGTTTTTT. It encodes CASSFLPTGELFF.

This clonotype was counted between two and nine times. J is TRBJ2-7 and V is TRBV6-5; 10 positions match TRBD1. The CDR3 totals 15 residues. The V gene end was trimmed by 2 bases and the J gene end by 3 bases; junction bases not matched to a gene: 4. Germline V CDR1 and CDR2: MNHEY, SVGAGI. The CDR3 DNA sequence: TGTGCCAGCAGTTACAAGGGGACAGGGGACTACGAGCAGTACTTC. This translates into CASSYKGTGDYEQYF.

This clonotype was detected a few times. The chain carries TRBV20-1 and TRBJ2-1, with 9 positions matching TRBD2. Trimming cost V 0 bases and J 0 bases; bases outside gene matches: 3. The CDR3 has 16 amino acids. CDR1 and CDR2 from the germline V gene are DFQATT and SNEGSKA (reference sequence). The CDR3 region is CSARDHSGSSYNEQFF. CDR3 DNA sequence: TGCAGTGCTAGAGACCATAGCGGGAGCTCCTACAATGAGCAGTTCTTC.

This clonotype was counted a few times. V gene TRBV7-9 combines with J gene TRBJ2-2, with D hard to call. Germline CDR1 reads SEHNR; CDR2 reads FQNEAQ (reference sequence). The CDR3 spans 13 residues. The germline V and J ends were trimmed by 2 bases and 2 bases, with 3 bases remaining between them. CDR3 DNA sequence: TGTGCCAGCAGCTTAATAAACACCGGGGAGCTGTTTTTT. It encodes CASSLINTGELFF.

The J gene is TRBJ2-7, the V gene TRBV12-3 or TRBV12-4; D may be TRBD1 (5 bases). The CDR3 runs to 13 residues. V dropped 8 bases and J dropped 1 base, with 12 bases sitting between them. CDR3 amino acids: CASGTGLSYEQYF. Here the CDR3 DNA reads TGTGCCAGCGGAACAGGTTTATCCTACGAGCAGTACTTC.

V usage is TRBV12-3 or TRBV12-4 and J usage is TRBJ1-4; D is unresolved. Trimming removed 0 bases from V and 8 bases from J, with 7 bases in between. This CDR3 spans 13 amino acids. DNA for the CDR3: TGTGCCAGCAGTTTAGCGCTAATGGAAAAACTGTTTTTT. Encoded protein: CASSLALMEKLFF.

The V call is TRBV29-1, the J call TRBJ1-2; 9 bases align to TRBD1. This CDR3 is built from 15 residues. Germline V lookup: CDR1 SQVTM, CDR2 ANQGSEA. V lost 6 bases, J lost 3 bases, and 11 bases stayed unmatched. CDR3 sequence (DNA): TGCAGCGTCCCGGGACAGGGTATAAGGGACTATGGCTACACCTTC. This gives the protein CSVPGQGIRDYGYTF.

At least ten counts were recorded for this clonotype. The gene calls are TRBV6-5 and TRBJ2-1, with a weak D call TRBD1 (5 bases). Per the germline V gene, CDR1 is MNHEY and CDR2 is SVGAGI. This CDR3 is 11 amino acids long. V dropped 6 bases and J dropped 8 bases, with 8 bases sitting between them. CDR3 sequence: CASRSGHEQFF. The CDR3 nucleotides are TGTGCCAGCAGGTCAGGGCATGAGCAGTTCTTC.

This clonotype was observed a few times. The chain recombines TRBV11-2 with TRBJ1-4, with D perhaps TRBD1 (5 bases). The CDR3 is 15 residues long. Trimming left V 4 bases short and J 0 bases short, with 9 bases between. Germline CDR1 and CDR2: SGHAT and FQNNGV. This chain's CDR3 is CASSSQGATNEKLFF. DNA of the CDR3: TGTGCCAGCAGCTCGCAGGGCGCAACTAATGAAAAACTGTTTTTT.

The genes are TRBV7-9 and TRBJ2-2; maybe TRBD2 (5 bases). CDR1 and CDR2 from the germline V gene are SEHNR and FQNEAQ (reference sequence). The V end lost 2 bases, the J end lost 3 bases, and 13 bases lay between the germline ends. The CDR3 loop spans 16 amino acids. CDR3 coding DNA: TGTGCCAGCAGCTTACCCGGGGTAGCCGACACCGGGGAGCTGTTTTTT. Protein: CASSLPGVADTGELFF.

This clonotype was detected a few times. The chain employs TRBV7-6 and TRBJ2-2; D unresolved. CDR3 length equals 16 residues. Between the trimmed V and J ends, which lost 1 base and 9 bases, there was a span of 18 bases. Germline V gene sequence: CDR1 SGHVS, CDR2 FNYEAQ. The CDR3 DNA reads TGTGCCAGCAGCTTAGGAGTCGTGTTGCTGGCTCGGGAGCTGTTTTTT. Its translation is CASSLGVVLLARELFF.

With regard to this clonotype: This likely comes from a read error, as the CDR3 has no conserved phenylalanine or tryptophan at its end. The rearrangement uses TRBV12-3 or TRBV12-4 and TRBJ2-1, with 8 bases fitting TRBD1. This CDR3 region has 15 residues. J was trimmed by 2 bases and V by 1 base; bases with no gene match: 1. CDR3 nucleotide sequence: TGTGCCAGCAGTTTAGGACAGGGGACCTACAATGAGCAGTTCATC. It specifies CASSLGQGTYNEQFI.

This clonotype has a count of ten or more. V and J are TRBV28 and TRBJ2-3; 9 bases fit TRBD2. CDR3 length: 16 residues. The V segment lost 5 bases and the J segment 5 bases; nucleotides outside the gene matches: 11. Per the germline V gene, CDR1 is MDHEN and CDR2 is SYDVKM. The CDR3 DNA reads TGTGCCAGCAGTACCCCTGGCGGGGGGGTTGGAGATACGCAGTATTTT. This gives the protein CASSTPGGGVGDTQYF.

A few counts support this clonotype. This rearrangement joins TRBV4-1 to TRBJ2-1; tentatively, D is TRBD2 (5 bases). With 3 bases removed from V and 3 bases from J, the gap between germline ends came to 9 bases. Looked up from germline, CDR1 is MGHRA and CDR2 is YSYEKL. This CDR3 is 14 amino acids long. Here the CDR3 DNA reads TGCGCCAGCAGCCAGGCTAGCAGCTACAATGAGCAGTTCTTC. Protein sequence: CASSQASSYNEQFF.

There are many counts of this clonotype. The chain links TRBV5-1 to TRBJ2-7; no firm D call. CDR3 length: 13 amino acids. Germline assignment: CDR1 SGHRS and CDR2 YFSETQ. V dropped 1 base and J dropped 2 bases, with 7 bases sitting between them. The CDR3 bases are TGCGCCAGCAGCTTGAACCGCGCCTACGAGCAGTACTTC. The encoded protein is CASSLNRAYEQYF.

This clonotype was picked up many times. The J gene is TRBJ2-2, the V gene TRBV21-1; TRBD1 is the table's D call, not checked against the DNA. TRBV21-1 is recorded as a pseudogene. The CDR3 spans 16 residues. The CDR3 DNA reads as TGTGCCAGCAGCAAAGGCCACAGGGGGTCCACCGGGGAGCTGTTTTTT. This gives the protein CASSKGHRGSTGELFF.

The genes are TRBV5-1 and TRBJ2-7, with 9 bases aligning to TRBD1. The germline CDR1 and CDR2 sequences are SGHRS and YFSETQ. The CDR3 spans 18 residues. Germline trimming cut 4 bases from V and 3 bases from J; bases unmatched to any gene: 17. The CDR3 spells CASSDIPGQGKLGYEQYF. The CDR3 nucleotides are TGCGCCAGCAGCGATATCCCGGGACAGGGAAAATTGGGCTACGAGCAGTACTTC.